This T cell receptor beta chain comes out of a study of blood T cell repertoires in COVID-19. Study background: The samples span acute and convalescent COVID-19 from the United States, Italy and Spain. PBMCs, B-cell-depleted T cells, or T cells were the source of the cDNA or gDNA that made up the material.

The repertoire was sequenced with immunoSEQ multiplex PCR; TCRdb's copy has only in-frame clones and lacks some. The repertoire holds approximately 300,000 clones, with approximately 90% as singletons. The V gene's germline CDR1 is LNHDA and CDR2 SQIVND (reference sequence). There are 13 residues in the CDR3. V trimming: 6 bases; J trimming: 14 bases; junction bases outside the gene matches: 10. V usage is TRBV19 and J usage is TRBJ1-6, with 7 bases identical to TRBD1. The sequence was collected from a woman aged 18-35 years who had recovered from COVID-19. What was sequenced was PBMCs or T cells enriched from blood (not recorded which). CDR3 DNA: TGTGCCAGTAGGACAGACAGGGAGTCTGCCCTCCACTTT. Translating gives CASRTDRESALHF.